A selection of T cell receptor beta chains follows, all from one sample in a study of blood T cell repertoires in COVID-19. The data were produced by immunoSEQ multiplex PCR, yet TCRdb's version contains in-frame clones alone and is incomplete. The table lists about 38,000 clones, around 74% of them singletons, with 10% in the top ten. The sequencing input was peripheral blood. These receptors were taken from a man in his sixties or seventies with COVID-19, enrolled during active disease. CDR3s include the opening cysteine and the closing phenylalanine or tryptophan. The D gene is left open where the match is weak. Size tells how often a clone was seen (once, few, many) or the class of an expanded clone, and some rows leave it out.

j_gene	d_gene	v_gene	abundance	CDR3aa	CDR3nt
TRBJ2-2	.	TRBV11-3	.	CASSDRSTGELFF	TGTGCCAGCAGCGACAGGAGCACCGGGGAGCTGTTTTTT
TRBJ1-6	TRBD1	TRBV5-1	.	CASSSGTGAAGDSPLHF	TGCGCCAGCAGCTCCGGGACAGGGGCCGCGGGCGATTCACCCCTCCACTTT
TRBJ1-2	.	TRBV7-2	.	CASSPGSLKDYGYTF	TGTGCCAGCAGCCCCGGGTCTTTGAAGGACTATGGCTACACCTTC
TRBJ1-3	.	TRBV10-3	.	CAISELRSGNTIYF	TGTGCCATCAGTGAGCTTAGAAGCGGAAACACCATATATTTT
TRBJ1-2	.	TRBV5-5	.	CASSLDRISGYTF	TGTGCCAGCAGCCTCGACAGGATCAGTGGCTACACCTTC
TRBJ2-5	TRBD1	TRBV7-6	once	CASSPTGGLNKETQYF	TGTGCCAGCAGTCCTACAGGGGGCTTGAACAAAGAGACCCAGTACTTC
TRBJ1-2	TRBD1	TRBV3-1/TRBV3-2	.	CASTGTGLYGYTF	TGTGCCAGCACCGGGACAGGCCTCTATGGCTACACCTTC
TRBJ2-3	.	TRBV4-1	.	CASSQEGAPNTDTQYF	TGCGCCAGCAGCCAAGAAGGGGCTCCCAACACAGATACGCAGTATTTT
TRBJ2-1	.	TRBV19	.	CASSIRSPSSYNEQFF	TGTGCCAGTAGTATTCGGAGCCCCTCCTCCTACAATGAGCAGTTCTTC
TRBJ1-2	TRBD1	TRBV5-4	.	CASSSAGTGDHGYTF	TGTGCCAGCAGCTCGGCCGGGACAGGGGATCATGGCTACACCTTC
TRBJ2-1	TRBD2	TRBV6-2/TRBV6-3	.	CASSYRASGGNSYNEQFF	TGTGCCAGCAGTTATAGGGCTAGCGGGGGGAACTCCTACAATGAGCAGTTCTTC
TRBJ1-1	.	TRBV5-4	.	CASSLGQTNTEAFF	TGTGCCAGCAGCTTGGGACAGACAAACACTGAAGCTTTCTTT
TRBJ2-1	TRBD1	TRBV10-1	.	CASSERTGYNNEQFF	TGCGCCAGCAGTGAGCGGACAGGTTACAACAATGAGCAGTTCTTC
TRBJ2-1	.	TRBV4-3	.	CASSQEARVYNEQFF	TGCGCCAGCAGCCAAGAGGCCAGGGTCTACAATGAGCAGTTCTTC
TRBJ2-5	TRBD2	TRBV9	.	CASSVYLAGGQYQETQYF	TGTGCCAGCAGCGTATACCTAGCGGGGGGCCAATACCAAGAGACCCAGTACTTC
TRBJ2-6	.	TRBV19	.	CASSSAGSSGANVLTF	TGTGCCAGTAGTAGTGCCGGGAGCTCTGGGGCCAACGTCCTGACTTTC
TRBJ2-7	TRBD2	TRBV6-2/TRBV6-3	.	CASSYLAGGYEQYF	TGTGCCAGCAGTTACCTAGCGGGAGGGTACGAGCAGTACTTC
TRBJ1-1	TRBD1	TRBV10-1	.	CATSGQENTEAFF	TGCGCCACCTCGGGACAGGAGAACACTGAAGCTTTCTTT
TRBJ1-2	.	TRBV6-6	few	CASSYRQKANYGYTF	TGTGCCAGCAGTTACCGACAAAAAGCTAACTATGGCTACACCTTC
TRBJ2-1	.	TRBV20-1	.	CSASNSRAYEQFF	TGCAGTGCTAGTAATTCGCGTGCCTATGAGCAGTTCTTC
TRBJ1-1	TRBD1	TRBV30	.	CAWSVGGKGTEAFF	TGTGCCTGGAGTGTAGGGGGCAAGGGCACTGAAGCTTTCTTT
TRBJ2-1	.	TRBV9	few	CASSRSLSSYNEQFF	TGTGCCAGCAGCCGGAGTCTAAGCTCCTACAATGAGCAGTTCTTC
TRBJ2-2	.	TRBV12-3/TRBV12-4	.	CASDRVSAGELFF	TGTGCCAGCGATCGGGTCAGTGCCGGGGAGCTGTTTTTT
TRBJ2-1	.	TRBV7-2	few	CASSQRLGGANEQFF	TGTGCCAGCAGCCAAAGGCTTGGGGGGGCCAATGAGCAGTTCTTC
TRBJ2-1	TRBD2	TRBV11-3	many	CASSVRGGNNEQFF	TGTGCCAGCAGCGTCCGGGGGGGCAACAATGAGCAGTTCTTC
TRBJ2-5	.	TRBV1	once	CTSSHRGETQYF	TGCACCAGCAGCCACAGGGGGGAGACCCAGTACTTC
TRBJ1-5	TRBD1	TRBV10-3	.	CAISEGQGIGQPQHF	TGTGCCATCAGTGAGGGACAGGGGATAGGACAGCCCCAGCATTTT
TRBJ1-6	.	TRBV28	few	CASKPGVANSPLHF	TGTGCCAGCAAACCGGGGGTCGCTAATTCACCCCTCCACTTT
TRBJ2-1	TRBD1	TRBV24-1	.	CASSPRGLSYNEQFF	TGTGCCTCATCCCCCAGGGGGCTATCCTACAATGAGCAGTTCTTC
TRBJ1-2	TRBD1	TRBV12-3/TRBV12-4	.	CASSLGRGRGYTF	TGTGCCAGCAGTTTAGGCAGGGGGCGAGGCTACACCTTC
TRBJ1-1	.	TRBV6-2/TRBV6-3	.	CASSPQYTEAFF	TGTGCCAGCAGTCCCCAGTACACTGAAGCTTTCTTT
TRBJ2-1	.	TRBV5-1	.	CASSTTGSSYNEQFF	TGCGCCAGCAGTACGACAGGCAGCTCCTACAATGAGCAGTTCTTC
TRBJ1-4	TRBD1	TRBV19	.	CASSSSGTGGEKLFF	TGTGCCAGTAGTAGCTCCGGGACAGGGGGGGAAAAACTGTTTTTT
TRBJ1-1	.	TRBV29-1	.	CSVTRQANTEAFF	TGCAGCGTTACCAGACAGGCGAACACTGAAGCTTTCTTT
TRBJ2-5	TRBD1	TRBV11-3	once	CASSPSTGVRQETQYF	TGTGCCAGCAGCCCGAGTACAGGGGTGCGCCAAGAGACCCAGTACTTC
TRBJ1-1	.	TRBV10-1	once	CASSGQANTEAFF	TGCGCCAGCAGTGGACAGGCGAACACTGAAGCTTTCTTT
TRBJ2-1	TRBD1	TRBV6-2/TRBV6-3	.	CASSYWGQEYNEQFF	TGTGCCAGCAGTTACTGGGGACAGGAATACAATGAGCAGTTCTTC
TRBJ1-5	.	TRBV19	.	CATGTTSNQPQHF	TGTGCCACTGGGACAACGAGCAATCAGCCCCAGCATTTT
TRBJ2-7	TRBD1	TRBV24-1	.	CATSDSTGIEQYF	TGTGCCACCAGTGATTCGACAGGGATCGAGCAGTACTTC
TRBJ2-3	TRBD1	TRBV11-2	few	CASSFVRAQSQIGGTQYF	TGTGCCAGCAGCTTTGTTCGGGCACAGTCACAGATAGGGGGCACGCAGTATTTT